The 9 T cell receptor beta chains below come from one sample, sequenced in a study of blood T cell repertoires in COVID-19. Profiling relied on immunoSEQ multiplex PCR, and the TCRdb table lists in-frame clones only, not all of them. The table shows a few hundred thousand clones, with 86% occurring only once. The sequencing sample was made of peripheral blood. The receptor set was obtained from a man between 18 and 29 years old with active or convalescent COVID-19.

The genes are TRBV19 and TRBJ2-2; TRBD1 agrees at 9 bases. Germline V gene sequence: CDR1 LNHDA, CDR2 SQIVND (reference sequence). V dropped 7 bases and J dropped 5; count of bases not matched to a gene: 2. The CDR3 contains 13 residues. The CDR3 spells CASTQGATGELFF. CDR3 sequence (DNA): TGTGCCAGTACACAGGGGGCGACCGGGGAGCTGTTTTTT.

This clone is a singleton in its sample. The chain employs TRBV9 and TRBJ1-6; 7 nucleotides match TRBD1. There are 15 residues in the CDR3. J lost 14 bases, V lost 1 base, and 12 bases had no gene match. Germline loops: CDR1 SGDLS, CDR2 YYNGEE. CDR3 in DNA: TGTGCCAGCAGCGTAAGGCGACAGGGCCCAATCGCCCTCCACTTT. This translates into CASSVRRQGPIALHF.

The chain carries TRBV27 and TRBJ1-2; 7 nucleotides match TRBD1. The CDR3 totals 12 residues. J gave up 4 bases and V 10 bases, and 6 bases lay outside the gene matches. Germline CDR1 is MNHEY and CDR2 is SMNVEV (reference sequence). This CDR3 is CATRGTVYGYTF. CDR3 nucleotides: TGTGCCACCCGGGGGACAGTCTATGGCTACACCTTC.

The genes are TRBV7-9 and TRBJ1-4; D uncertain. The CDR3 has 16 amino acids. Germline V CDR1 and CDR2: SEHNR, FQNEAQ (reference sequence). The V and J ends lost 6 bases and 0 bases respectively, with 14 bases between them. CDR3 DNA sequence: TGTGCCAGCAGTTGGTTCCCGGGGTCAACTAATGAAAAACTGTTTTTT. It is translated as CASSWFPGSTNEKLFF.

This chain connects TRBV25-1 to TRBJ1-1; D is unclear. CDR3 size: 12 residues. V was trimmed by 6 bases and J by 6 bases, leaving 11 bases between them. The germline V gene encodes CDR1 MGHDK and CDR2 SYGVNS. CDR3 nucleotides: TGTGCCAGCAGAAGCGTGGGAGCTGAAGCTTTCTTT. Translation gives CASRSVGAEAFF. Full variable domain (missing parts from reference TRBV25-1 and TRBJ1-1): EADIYQTPRYLVIGTGKKITLECSQTMGHDKMYWYQQDPGMELHLIHYSYGVNSTEKGDLSSESTVSRIRTEHFPLTLESARPSHTSQYLCASRSVGAEAFFGQGTRLTVV.

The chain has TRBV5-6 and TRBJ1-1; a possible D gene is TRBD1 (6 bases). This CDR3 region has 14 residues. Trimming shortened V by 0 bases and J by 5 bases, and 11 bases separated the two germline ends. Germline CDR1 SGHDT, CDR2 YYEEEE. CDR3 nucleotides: TGTGCCAGCAGCTTGGTGACAGGTAGTACTGAAGCTTTCTTT. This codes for CASSLVTGSTEAFF. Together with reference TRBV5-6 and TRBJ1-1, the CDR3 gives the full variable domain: DAGVTQSPTHLIKTRGQQVTLRCSPKSGHDTVSWYQQALGQGPQFIFQYYEEEERQRGNFPDRFSGHQFPNYSSELNVNALLLGDSALYLCASSLVTGSTEAFFGQGTRLTVV.

The CDR3 nucleotides read TGTGCCAGCAGACGACTAGCGGGTGGATACAATGAGCAGTTCTTC. It yields the protein CASRRLAGGYNEQFF. The rearrangement joins TRBV11-2 to TRBJ2-1; TRBD2 aligns across 10 bases. V lost 6 bases, J lost 4 bases, and 6 bases stayed unmatched. The CDR3 consists of 15 residues. Germline CDR1 and CDR2: SGHAT and FQNNGV.

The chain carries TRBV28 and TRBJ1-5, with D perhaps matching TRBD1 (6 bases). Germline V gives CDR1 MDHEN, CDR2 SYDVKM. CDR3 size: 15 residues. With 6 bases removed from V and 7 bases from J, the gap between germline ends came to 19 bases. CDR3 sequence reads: CASRSGPGHIQPQHF. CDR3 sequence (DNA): TGTGCCAGCAGATCAGGACCGGGACATATACAGCCCCAGCATTTT.

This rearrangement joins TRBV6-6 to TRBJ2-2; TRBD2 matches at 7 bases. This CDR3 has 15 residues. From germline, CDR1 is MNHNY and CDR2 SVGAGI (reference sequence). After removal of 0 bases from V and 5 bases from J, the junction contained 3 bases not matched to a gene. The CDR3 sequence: CASSYSHGGTGELFF. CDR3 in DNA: TGTGCCAGCAGTTACTCTCACGGGGGGACCGGGGAGCTGTTTTTT.